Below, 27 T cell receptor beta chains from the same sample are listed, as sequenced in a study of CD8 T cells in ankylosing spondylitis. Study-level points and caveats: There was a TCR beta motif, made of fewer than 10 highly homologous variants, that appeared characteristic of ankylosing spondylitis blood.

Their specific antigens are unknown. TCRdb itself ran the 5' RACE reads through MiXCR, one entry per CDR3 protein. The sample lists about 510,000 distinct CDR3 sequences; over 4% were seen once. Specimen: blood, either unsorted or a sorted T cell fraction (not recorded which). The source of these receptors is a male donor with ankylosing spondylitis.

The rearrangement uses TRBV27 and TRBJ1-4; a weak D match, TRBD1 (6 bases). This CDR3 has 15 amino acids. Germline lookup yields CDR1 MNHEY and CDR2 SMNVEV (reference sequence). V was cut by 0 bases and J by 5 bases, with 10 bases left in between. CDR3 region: CASSLSGTRNEKLFF. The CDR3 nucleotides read TGTGCCAGCAGTTTATCCGGGACAAGGAATGAAAAACTGTTTTTT.

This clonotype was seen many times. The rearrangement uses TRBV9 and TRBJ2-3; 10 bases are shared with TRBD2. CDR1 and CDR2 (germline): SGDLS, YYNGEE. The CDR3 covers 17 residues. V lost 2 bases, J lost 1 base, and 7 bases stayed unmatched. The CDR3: CASSVDPGTSGTDTQYF. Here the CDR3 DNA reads TGTGCCAGCAGCGTGGACCCCGGGACTAGCGGCACAGATACGCAGTATTTT.

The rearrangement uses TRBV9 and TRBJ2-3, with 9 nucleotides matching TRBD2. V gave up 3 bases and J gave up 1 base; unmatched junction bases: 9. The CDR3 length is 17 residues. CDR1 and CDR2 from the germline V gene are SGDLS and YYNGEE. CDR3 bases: TGTGCCAGCAGCGGCGGACCCCCTAGCGGGGGCACAGATACGCAGTATTTT. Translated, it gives CASSGGPPSGGTDTQYF.

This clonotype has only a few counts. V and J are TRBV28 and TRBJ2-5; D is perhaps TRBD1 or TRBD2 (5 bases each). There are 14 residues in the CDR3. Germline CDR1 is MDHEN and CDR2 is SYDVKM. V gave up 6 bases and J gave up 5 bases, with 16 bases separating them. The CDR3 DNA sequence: TGTGCCAGCAGCCCCGTCTCGGGGCGGGAGACCCAGTACTTC. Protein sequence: CASSPVSGRETQYF.

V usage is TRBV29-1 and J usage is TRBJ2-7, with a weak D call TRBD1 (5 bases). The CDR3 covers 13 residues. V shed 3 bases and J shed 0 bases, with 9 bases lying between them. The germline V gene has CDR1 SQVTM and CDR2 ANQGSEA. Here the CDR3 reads CSVEADNSYEQYF. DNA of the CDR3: TGCAGCGTTGAGGCGGACAACTCCTACGAGCAGTACTTC.

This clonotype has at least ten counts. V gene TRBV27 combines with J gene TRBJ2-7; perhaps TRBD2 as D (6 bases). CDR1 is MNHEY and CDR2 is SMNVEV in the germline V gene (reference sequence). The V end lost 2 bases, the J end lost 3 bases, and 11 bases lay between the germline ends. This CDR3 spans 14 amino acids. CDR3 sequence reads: CASSLRGTLYEQYF. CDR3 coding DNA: TGTGCCAGCAGTTTACGAGGGACTCTCTACGAGCAGTACTTC.

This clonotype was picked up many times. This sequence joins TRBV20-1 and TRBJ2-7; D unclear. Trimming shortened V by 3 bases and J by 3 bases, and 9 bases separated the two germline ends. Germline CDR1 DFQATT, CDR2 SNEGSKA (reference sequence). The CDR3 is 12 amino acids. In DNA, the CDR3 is TGCAGTGCTAGTGTAGTCCGCTACGAGCAGTACTTC. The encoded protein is CSASVVRYEQYF.

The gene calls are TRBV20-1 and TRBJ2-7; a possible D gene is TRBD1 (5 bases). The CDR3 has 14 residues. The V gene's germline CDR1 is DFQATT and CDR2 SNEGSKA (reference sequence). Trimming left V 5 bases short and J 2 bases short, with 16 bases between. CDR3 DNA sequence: TGCAGTGCTCGCGTCCCCTGGGGCGCCTACGAGCAGTACTTC. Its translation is CSARVPWGAYEQYF.

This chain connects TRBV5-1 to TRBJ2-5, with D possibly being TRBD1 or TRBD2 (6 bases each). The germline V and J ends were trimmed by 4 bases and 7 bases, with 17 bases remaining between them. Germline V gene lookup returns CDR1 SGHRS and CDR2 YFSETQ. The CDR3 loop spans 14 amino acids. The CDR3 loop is CASSVDSGLGTQYF. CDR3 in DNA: TGCGCCAGCAGCGTGGACAGCGGGTTAGGGACCCAGTACTTC. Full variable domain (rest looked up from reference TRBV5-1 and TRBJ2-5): KAGVTQTPRYLIKTRGQQVTLSCSPISGHRSVSWYQQTPGQGLQFLFEYFSETQRNKGNFPGRFSGRQFSNSRSEMNVSTLELGDSALYLCASSVDSGLGTQYFGPGTRLLVL.

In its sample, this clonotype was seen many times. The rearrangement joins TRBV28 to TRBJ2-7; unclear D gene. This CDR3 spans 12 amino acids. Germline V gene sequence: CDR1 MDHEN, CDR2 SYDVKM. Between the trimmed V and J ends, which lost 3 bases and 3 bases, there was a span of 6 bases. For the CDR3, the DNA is TGTGCCAGCAGTTTTTCCATCTACGAGCAGTACTTC. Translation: CASSFSIYEQYF.

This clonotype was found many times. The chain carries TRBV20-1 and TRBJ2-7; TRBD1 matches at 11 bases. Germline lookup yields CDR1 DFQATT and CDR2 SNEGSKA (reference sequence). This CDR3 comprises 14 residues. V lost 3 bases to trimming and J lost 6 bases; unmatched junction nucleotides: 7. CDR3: CSASGGTGGSEQYF. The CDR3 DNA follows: TGCAGTGCTAGCGGTGGGACAGGGGGATCCGAGCAGTACTTC.

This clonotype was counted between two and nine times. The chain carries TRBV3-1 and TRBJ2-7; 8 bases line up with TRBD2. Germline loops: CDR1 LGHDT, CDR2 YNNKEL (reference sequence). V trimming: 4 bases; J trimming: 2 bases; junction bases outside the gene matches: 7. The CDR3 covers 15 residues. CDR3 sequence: CASSPSSGLTYEQYF. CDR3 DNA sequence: TGTGCCAGCAGCCCCTCTAGCGGGCTAACCTACGAGCAGTACTTC.

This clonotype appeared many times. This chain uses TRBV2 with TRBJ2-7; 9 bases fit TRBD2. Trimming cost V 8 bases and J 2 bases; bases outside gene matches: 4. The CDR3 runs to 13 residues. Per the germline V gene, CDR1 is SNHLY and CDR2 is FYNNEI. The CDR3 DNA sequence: TGTGCCAGCGGGCGGGAGGGGACCTACGAGCAGTACTTC. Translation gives CASGREGTYEQYF.

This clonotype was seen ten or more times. The CDR3 is CSAAQGFYGYTF. CDR3 coding DNA: TGCAGTGCCGCCCAGGGCTTCTATGGCTACACCTTC. The chain is built from TRBV20-1 and TRBJ1-2; maybe TRBD1 (5 bases). V was shortened by 6 bases and J by 4 bases, with 12 bases between the two germline ends. Per the germline V gene, CDR1 is DFQATT and CDR2 is SNEGSKA (reference sequence). There are 12 residues in the CDR3.

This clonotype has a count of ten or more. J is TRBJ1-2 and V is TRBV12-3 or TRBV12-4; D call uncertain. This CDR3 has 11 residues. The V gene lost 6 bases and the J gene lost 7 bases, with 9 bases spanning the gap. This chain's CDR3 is CASSQSSGYTF. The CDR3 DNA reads TGTGCCAGCAGCCAGAGCAGTGGCTACACCTTC.

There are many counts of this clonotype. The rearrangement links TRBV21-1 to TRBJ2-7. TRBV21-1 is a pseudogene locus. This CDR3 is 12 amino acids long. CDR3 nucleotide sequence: TGTGCCAGCAGCAAAGTGGGGTACGAGCAGTACTTC. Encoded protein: CASSKVGYEQYF.

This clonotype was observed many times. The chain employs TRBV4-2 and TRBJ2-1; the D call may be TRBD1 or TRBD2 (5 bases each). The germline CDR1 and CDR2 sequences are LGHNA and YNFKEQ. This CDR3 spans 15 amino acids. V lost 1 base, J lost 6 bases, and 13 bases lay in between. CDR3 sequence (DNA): TGTGCCAGCAGCCAAGGAGACAGAGAGGGCAATGAGCAGTTCTTC. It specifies CASSQGDREGNEQFF.

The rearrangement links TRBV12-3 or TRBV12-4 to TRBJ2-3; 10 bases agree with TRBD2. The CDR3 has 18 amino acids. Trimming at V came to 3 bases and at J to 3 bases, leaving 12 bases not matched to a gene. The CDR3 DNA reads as TGTGCCAGCAGTTTCGTCGAGGAAGCGGGGGGGCCGACAGATACGCAGTATTTT. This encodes CASSFVEEAGGPTDTQYF.

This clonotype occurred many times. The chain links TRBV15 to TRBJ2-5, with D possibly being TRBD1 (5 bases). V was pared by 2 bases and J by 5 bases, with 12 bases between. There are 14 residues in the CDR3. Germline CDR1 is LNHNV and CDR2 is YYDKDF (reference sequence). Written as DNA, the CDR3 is TGTGCCACCAGCAGATTATCTGCAGGGGAGACCCAGTACTTC. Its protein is CATSRLSAGETQYF. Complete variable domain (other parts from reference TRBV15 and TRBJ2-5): DAMVIQNPRYQVTQFGKPVTLSCSQTLNHNVMYWYQQKSSQAPKLLFHYYDKDFNNEADTPDNFQSRRPNTSFCFLDIRSPGLGDTAMYLCATSRLSAGETQYFGPGTRLLVL.

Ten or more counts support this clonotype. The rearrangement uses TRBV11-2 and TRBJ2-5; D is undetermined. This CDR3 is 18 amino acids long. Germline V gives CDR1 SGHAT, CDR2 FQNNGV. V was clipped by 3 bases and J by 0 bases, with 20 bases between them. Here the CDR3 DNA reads TGTGCCAGCAGCTTTCCCCCCCGGAGCGCTACGTACCAAGAGACCCAGTACTTC. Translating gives CASSFPPRSATYQETQYF.

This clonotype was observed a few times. The CDR3 here is CASSPGLAGSTGTDTQYF. Here the CDR3 DNA reads TGCGCCAGCAGCCCCGGACTAGCGGGTTCCACGGGCACAGATACGCAGTATTTT. V gene TRBV5-1 combines with J gene TRBJ2-3; 11 bases agree with TRBD2. V was pared by 4 bases and J by 1 base, with 11 bases of the junction left unmatched. Germline values: CDR1 SGHRS, CDR2 YFSETQ. The CDR3 length is 18 residues.

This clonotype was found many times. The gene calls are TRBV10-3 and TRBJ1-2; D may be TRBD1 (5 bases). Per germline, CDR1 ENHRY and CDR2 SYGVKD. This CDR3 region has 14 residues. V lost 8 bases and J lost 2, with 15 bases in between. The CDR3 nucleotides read TGTGCCATCCTTATTCCGGGGGGAAACTATGGCTACACCTTC. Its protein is CAILIPGGNYGYTF.

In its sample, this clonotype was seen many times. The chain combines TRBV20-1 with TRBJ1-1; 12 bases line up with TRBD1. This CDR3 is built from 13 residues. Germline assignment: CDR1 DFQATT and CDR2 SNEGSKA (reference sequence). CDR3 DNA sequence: TGCAGGGGGACAGGGGGCCTGAACACTGAAGCTTTCTTT. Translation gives CRGTGGLNTEAFF.

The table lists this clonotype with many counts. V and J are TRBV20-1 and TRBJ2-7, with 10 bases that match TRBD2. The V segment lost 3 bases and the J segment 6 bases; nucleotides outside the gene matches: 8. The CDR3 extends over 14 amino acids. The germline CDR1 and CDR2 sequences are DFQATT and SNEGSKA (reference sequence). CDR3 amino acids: CSASSPSGRSEQYF. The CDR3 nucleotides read TGCAGTGCTAGCTCGCCTAGCGGGAGAAGCGAGCAGTACTTC.

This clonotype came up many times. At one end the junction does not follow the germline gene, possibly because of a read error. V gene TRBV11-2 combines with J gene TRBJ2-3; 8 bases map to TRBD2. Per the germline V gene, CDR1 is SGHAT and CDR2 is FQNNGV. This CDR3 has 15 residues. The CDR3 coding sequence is TGTGCCAGCACCTTAGCGGGGTATAGCACAGATACGCAGTATTTT. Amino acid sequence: CASTLAGYSTDTQYF.

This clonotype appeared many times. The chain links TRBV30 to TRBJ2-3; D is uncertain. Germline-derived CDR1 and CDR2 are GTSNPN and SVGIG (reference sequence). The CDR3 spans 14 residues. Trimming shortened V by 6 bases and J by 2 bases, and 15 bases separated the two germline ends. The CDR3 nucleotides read TGTGCCTGCCCAGGCACTGAATACACAGATACGCAGTATTTT. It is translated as CACPGTEYTDTQYF.

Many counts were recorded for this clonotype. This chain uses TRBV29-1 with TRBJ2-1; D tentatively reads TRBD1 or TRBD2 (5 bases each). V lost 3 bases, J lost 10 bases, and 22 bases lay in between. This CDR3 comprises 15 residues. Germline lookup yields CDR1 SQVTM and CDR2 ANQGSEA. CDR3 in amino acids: CSVEGTAPTTGEQFF. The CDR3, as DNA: TGCAGCGTTGAGGGGACCGCCCCTACTACAGGAGAGCAGTTCTTC.